The T cell receptor beta chain under discussion was sequenced for a study of blood T cell repertoires in COVID-19. About the research overall: Some COVID-19 samples were acute and others convalescent; all came from the United States, Italy and Spain. From T cells, B-cell-depleted T cells, or PBMCs came the material, which was cDNA or gDNA.

In the original analysis: Scientists estimated how many nucleated cells there were by amplifying reference gene primers. Sequencing used immunoSEQ multiplex PCR; TCRdb keeps in-frame clones, though not all of them. Clonal size and the V and J genes are those of that table, whereas D and trimming came from the DNA. Found here are under 200,000 clones, around 89% of them singletons; the top ten hold over 2%. J was trimmed by 2 bases and V by 10 bases; bases with no gene match: 10. The CDR3 has 16 amino acids. Per the germline V gene, CDR1 is SNHLY and CDR2 is FYNNEI. The sequenced sample consisted of peripheral blood. This clonotype was obtained from a man in his fifties or sixties who had recovered from COVID-19. The rearrangement uses TRBV2 and TRBJ2-6; 8 nucleotides align to TRBD1. CDR3 sequence (DNA): TGTGCCATCTCCGGGACAGGCCTCACTGGGGCCAACGTCCTGACTTTC. The encoded protein is CAISGTGLTGANVLTF.